The next 31 T cell receptor beta chains were all read from a single sample in a study of graft-versus-host responses after intestinal transplantation. Antigens of these TCRs are unknown. The table came from immunoSEQ multiplex PCR; TCRdb's copy has only in-frame clones and leaves some out. The sample holds fewer than 95,000 clones, approximately 94% seen once. This material consisted of unstimulated CD4+ T cells sorted from spleen or lymph node cells, taken before transplant. The origin of the receptors is a human donor who was the organ donor for an intestinal transplant.

This clone showed up just once. V and J are TRBV9 and TRBJ2-7; 12 bases match TRBD2. The length of the CDR3 is 14 residues. CDR1 SGDLS and CDR2 YYNGEE come from the germline V gene. V was clipped by 2 bases and J by 7 bases; unmatched bases: 4. The CDR3 DNA follows: TGTGCCAGCAGCGTCGGACTAGCGGGGACTGAGCAGTACTTC. As protein: CASSVGLAGTEQYF.

The chain carries TRBV12-2 and TRBJ1-2. TRBV12-2 is a known pseudogene. The CDR3 contains 19 residues. For the CDR3, the DNA is TGTGCAAGTCGCTTAGCCCCGCTCAGGGACCGGGGGGTCGACTATGGCTACACCTTC. Protein: CASRLAPLRDRGVDYGYTF.

The chain uses TRBV7-6 and TRBJ2-1, with a tentative D call TRBD2 (5 bases). The germline V gene has CDR1 SGHVS and CDR2 FNYEAQ. CDR3 length equals 15 residues. V lost 5 bases and J 11 bases, leaving 22 bases between the germline ends. CDR3 sequence: CASSPDVTEGNKQFF. The CDR3, as DNA: TGTGCCAGCAGCCCCGACGTAACTGAGGGTAACAAGCAGTTCTTC.

This chain links TRBV30 with TRBJ1-3, with unresolved D. With 6 bases removed from V and 7 bases from J, the gap between germline ends came to 10 bases. The CDR3 has 11 residues. Per germline, CDR1 GTSNPN and CDR2 SVGIG (reference sequence). The CDR3 is CACTQRNTIYF. The CDR3 nucleotides read TGTGCCTGCACCCAAAGGAACACCATATATTTT.

The V call is TRBV11-3, the J call TRBJ1-3; 8 bases agree with TRBD1. Germline V gene sequence: CDR1 SGHNT, CDR2 YENEEA. This CDR3 spans 15 amino acids. Trimming took 3 bases from V and 7 from J; bases not matched to a gene: 8. As DNA, the CDR3 is TGTGCCAGCAGCTTGGGGCGCCAGGGGGCGAACACCATATATTTT. Residues: CASSLGRQGANTIYF.

This chain joins TRBV6-6 and TRBJ2-2; possible D gene TRBD2, 6 bases. Germline CDR1 MNHNY, CDR2 SVGAGI (reference sequence). This CDR3 contains 14 residues. V lost 8 bases and J lost 6, with 16 bases in between. CDR3 nucleotides: TGTGCCAGCTCGTCTGGGGGGTCCCCCGGGGAGCTGTTTTTT. It yields the protein CASSSGGSPGELFF.

The J gene is TRBJ1-1, the V gene TRBV7-2; a possible D gene is TRBD1 (6 bases). V was shortened by 1 base and J by 1 base, with 13 bases between the two germline ends. The germline CDR1 and CDR2 sequences are SGHTA and FQGNSA. The CDR3 is 16 residues long. The CDR3 DNA follows: TGTGCCAGCAGCTTAGTTCCGGGAGGGGGGAACACTGAAGCTTTCTTT. Residues: CASSLVPGGGNTEAFF.

This chain joins TRBV5-1 and TRBJ1-3, with D possibly matching TRBD1 (6 bases). V was trimmed by 1 base and J by 0 bases, leaving 8 bases between them. Germline CDR1 SGHRS, CDR2 YFSETQ. The CDR3 has 15 residues. The CDR3 DNA is TGCGCCAGCAGCTTGTCCAGGGGCTCTGGAAACACCATATATTTT. It codes for CASSLSRGSGNTIYF.

This clone was detected once. This sequence joins TRBV6-5 and TRBJ2-7; 10 bases map to TRBD2. Germline CDR1 and CDR2: MNHEY and SVGAGI. The CDR3 is made up of 15 amino acids. The V and J ends lost 8 bases and 3 bases, in that order; junction bases with no gene match: 10. CDR3 in DNA: TGTGCCAGCCGATTAGCGGGAGGATCCCACTACGAGCAGTACTTC. It yields the protein CASRLAGGSHYEQYF.

The gene calls are TRBV7-3 and TRBJ1-3; D is perhaps TRBD1 (6 bases). This CDR3 has 16 residues. Germline V gene data show CDR1 as SGHTA and CDR2 as FQGTGA. V lost 5 bases, J lost 0 bases, and 14 bases lay in between. The CDR3 DNA reads TGTGCCAGCAGCGAAGGACAGCCGAGCTCTGGAAACACCATATATTTT. This encodes CASSEGQPSSGNTIYF.

A single count supports this clone. This rearrangement joins TRBV27 to TRBJ2-5; 9 bases agree with TRBD1. The J call may be incorrect, as the DNA end agrees better with TRBJ2-7. The germline V gene encodes CDR1 MNHEY and CDR2 SMNVEV (reference sequence). This CDR3 is built from 16 residues. CDR3 nucleotides: TGTGCCAGCAGTCGCCAGGGACAGGGCGTACCCTACGAGCAGTACTTC. It codes for CASSRQGQGVPYEQYF.

The chain combines TRBV6-1 with TRBJ2-1, with D possibly matching TRBD2 (5 bases). Trimming cost V 6 bases and J 9 bases, with 15 bases left between them. The CDR3 length is 13 residues. Germline V gene data show CDR1 as MNHNS and CDR2 as SASEGT. This chain's CDR3 is CASSGLKGSEQFF. CDR3 coding DNA: TGTGCCAGCAGCGGGCTTAAAGGGAGTGAGCAGTTCTTC.

The V call is TRBV6-1, the J call TRBJ2-2; D is undetermined. The CDR3 contains 13 residues. V dropped 4 bases and J dropped 1 base, with 4 bases sitting between them. The germline V gene has CDR1 MNHNS and CDR2 SASEGT. The CDR3 DNA is TGTGCCAGCAGTGGACAGAACACCGGGGAGCTGTTTTTT. It is translated as CASSGQNTGELFF.

This clone was seen once. The rearrangement uses TRBV5-1 and TRBJ2-6; D call uncertain. CDR1 SGHRS and CDR2 YFSETQ come from the germline V gene. Deletions cut 5 bases from V and 0 bases from J, with 18 bases between. CDR3 length equals 18 residues. The CDR3 DNA follows: TGCGCCAGCAGTTTAAGGGAAGGTATCAGCTCTGGGGCCAACGTCCTGACTTTC. It translates to CASSLREGISSGANVLTF.

CDR3 protein: CASSYPQRNYNEQFF. The CDR3 DNA follows: TGTGCCAGCAGTTACCCCCAGCGGAACTACAATGAGCAGTTCTTC. V gene TRBV6-6 combines with J gene TRBJ2-1, with D possibly TRBD2 on 5 matching bases. Trimming removed 2 bases from V and 3 bases from J, with 11 bases in between. The CDR3 is 15 amino acids. Germline CDR1 is MNHNY and CDR2 is SVGAGI (reference sequence).

V usage is TRBV19 and J usage is TRBJ2-1; 12 nucleotides match TRBD2. The CDR3 spans 17 residues. Germline CDR1 LNHDA, CDR2 SQIVND (reference sequence). V lost 1 base and J lost 6; bases outside the gene matches: 7. For the CDR3, the DNA is TGTGCCAGTAGTATAGCAGGTCGACTAGCGGGGGTCAATGAGCAGTTCTTC. It encodes CASSIAGRLAGVNEQFF.

The genes are TRBV28 and TRBJ1-1; the D is unclear. The CDR3 is made up of 16 amino acids. V lost 8 bases, J lost 0 bases, and 19 bases lay in between. Germline assignment: CDR1 MDHEN and CDR2 SYDVKM. Here the CDR3 DNA reads TGTGCCAGCCCGCCGGGCAGGTCAGGAGTGAACACTGAAGCTTTCTTT. Its protein is CASPPGRSGVNTEAFF.

The chain has TRBV6-5 and TRBJ1-1; 7 positions match TRBD1. V lost 5 bases, J lost 3 bases, and 9 bases stayed unmatched. This CDR3 spans 15 amino acids. In germline, CDR1 is MNHEY, CDR2 SVGAGI. The CDR3 coding sequence is TGTGCCAGCAGTCACCGACAGGGATGGGACACTGAAGCTTTCTTT. Translated: CASSHRQGWDTEAFF.

CDR3: CASSQDAGDTQYF. Written as DNA, the CDR3 is TGCGCCAGCAGCCAAGATGCGGGGGATACGCAGTATTTT. The chain recombines TRBV4-3 with TRBJ2-3; TRBD2 might be the D (6 bases). V lost 0 bases, J lost 6 bases, and 7 bases lay in between. The CDR3 sequence is 13 residues long. Germline V CDR1 and CDR2: LGHNA, YSLEER.

The chain couples TRBV5-1 to TRBJ2-5, with D perhaps matching TRBD1 or TRBD2 (5 bases each). Germline CDR1 is SGHRS and CDR2 is YFSETQ. V gave up 0 bases and J gave up 4 bases, with 10 bases separating them. The CDR3 contains 14 residues. The CDR3 region is CASSLGGIGETQYF. CDR3 sequence (DNA): TGCGCCAGCAGCTTGGGGGGGATTGGAGAGACCCAGTACTTC.

This sequence joins TRBV28 and TRBJ1-2; D unresolved. Trimming removed 3 bases from V and 8 bases from J, with 10 bases in between. CDR1 MDHEN and CDR2 SYDVKM come from the germline V gene. The CDR3 has 12 amino acids. CDR3 residues: CASSFHPWGYTF. The DNA of the CDR3 is TGTGCCAGCAGTTTTCATCCATGGGGCTACACCTTC.

The chain combines TRBV5-6 with TRBJ1-4; perhaps TRBD1 as D (6 bases). The CDR3 covers 13 residues. The germline V gene encodes CDR1 SGHDT and CDR2 YYEEEE. V was trimmed by 3 bases and J by 7 bases, leaving 10 bases between them. Written as DNA, the CDR3 is TGTGCCAGCAGCTCCGACAGGAGTGAAAAACTGTTTTTT. Its translation is CASSSDRSEKLFF.

This chain uses TRBV19 with TRBJ1-1, with 8 bases matching TRBD1. The V segment lost 6 bases and the J segment 4 bases; nucleotides outside the gene matches: 4. The CDR3 is made up of 13 amino acids. The V gene's germline CDR1 is LNHDA and CDR2 SQIVND (reference sequence). The CDR3 here is CASRNTGGTEAFF. The CDR3 nucleotides read TGTGCCAGTAGGAACACAGGGGGCACTGAAGCTTTCTTT.

The chain uses TRBV28 and TRBJ1-1, with 7 bases identical to TRBD1. With V trimmed by 6 bases and J by 1 base, 2 bases remained unmatched. CDR3 length: 13 amino acids. Germline V gene lookup returns CDR1 MDHEN and CDR2 SYDVKM. The CDR3 bases are TGTGCCAGCAGGCGGACAGGGAACACTGAAGCTTTCTTT. Translating gives CASRRTGNTEAFF.

The chain uses TRBV27 and TRBJ1-4, with TRBD1 identical over 11 bases. The length of the CDR3 is 14 residues. The trim removed 4 bases at V and 8 bases at J, leaving 3 bases unmatched. CDR1 MNHEY and CDR2 SMNVEV come from the germline V gene (reference sequence). CDR3 residues: CASSSRTGGEKLFF. The CDR3, as DNA: TGTGCCAGCAGTTCTAGGACAGGGGGCGAAAAACTGTTTTTT.

This clone has a single count. J is TRBJ2-5 and V is TRBV5-1, with D possibly being TRBD1 (6 bases). Germline V lookup: CDR1 SGHRS, CDR2 YFSETQ. Trimming took off 0 bases at V and 1 base at J, with 13 bases between the two ends. The CDR3 length is 16 residues. The CDR3 sequence is CASSLAPTGIQETQYF. CDR3 bases: TGCGCCAGCAGCTTGGCCCCGACAGGAATCCAAGAGACCCAGTACTTC.

V usage is TRBV15 and J usage is TRBJ1-2, with a tentative D call TRBD1 (6 bases). The germline V gene encodes CDR1 LNHNV and CDR2 YYDKDF (reference sequence). The V gene lost 0 bases and the J gene lost 5 bases, with 16 bases spanning the gap. CDR3 length: 16 amino acids. The CDR3 is CATSRDDRRITYGYTF. CDR3 nucleotides: TGTGCCACCAGCAGAGATGACAGGCGAATTACATATGGCTACACCTTC.

V usage is TRBV14 and J usage is TRBJ1-1; no definite D call. CDR3 length: 13 amino acids. CDR1 and CDR2 (germline): SGHDN, FVKESK. V was trimmed by 3 bases and J by 0 bases, leaving 5 bases between them. CDR3 protein: CASSQSLNTEAFF. CDR3 DNA: TGTGCCAGCAGCCAGAGCTTGAACACTGAAGCTTTCTTT.

The rearrangement links TRBV18 to TRBJ2-2; 7 nucleotides align to TRBD1. Per germline, CDR1 KGHSH and CDR2 LQKENI. V shed 1 base and J 0 bases; nucleotides not matched to a gene: 5. The CDR3 extends over 17 amino acids. The CDR3 nucleotides read TGTGCCAGCTCACCACTCAGACAGGGCGCGAACACCGGGGAGCTGTTTTTT. Its translation is CASSPLRQGANTGELFF.

The rearrangement links TRBV28 to TRBJ2-7; 10 positions match TRBD1. This CDR3 is built from 15 residues. Germline V lookup: CDR1 MDHEN, CDR2 SYDVKM. Trimming cost V 4 bases and J 4 bases; bases outside gene matches: 7. The CDR3 region is CASSSLGTGVYEQYF. As DNA, the CDR3 is TGTGCCAGCAGTTCACTAGGGACAGGGGTTTACGAGCAGTACTTC.

The chain joins TRBV25-1 to TRBJ1-6, with D possibly matching TRBD1 (6 bases). This CDR3 contains 14 residues. With 5 bases removed from V and 7 bases from J, the gap between germline ends came to 12 bases. CDR1 and CDR2 (germline): MGHDK, SYGVNS. The CDR3 DNA follows: TGTGCCAGCAGTAAACAGGGAACCAATTCACCCCTCCACTTT. Translated: CASSKQGTNSPLHF. The variable domain in full, completed from reference TRBV25-1 and TRBJ1-6, reads EADIYQTPRYLVIGTGKKITLECSQTMGHDKMYWYQQDPGMELHLIHYSYGVNSTEKGDLSSESTVSRIRTEHFPLTLESARPSHTSQYLCASSKQGTNSPLHFGNGTRLTVT.